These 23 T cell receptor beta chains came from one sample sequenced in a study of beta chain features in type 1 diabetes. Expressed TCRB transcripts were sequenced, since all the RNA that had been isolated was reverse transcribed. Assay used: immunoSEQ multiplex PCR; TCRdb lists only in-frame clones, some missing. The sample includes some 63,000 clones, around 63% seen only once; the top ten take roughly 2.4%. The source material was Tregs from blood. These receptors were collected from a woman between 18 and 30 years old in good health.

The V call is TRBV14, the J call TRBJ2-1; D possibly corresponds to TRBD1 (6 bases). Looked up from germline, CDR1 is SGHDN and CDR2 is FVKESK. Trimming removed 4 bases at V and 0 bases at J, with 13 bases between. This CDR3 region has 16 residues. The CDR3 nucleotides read TGTGCCAGCAGCCCCCAGGGGAGTCCCTCCTACAATGAGCAGTTCTTC. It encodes CASSPQGSPSYNEQFF.

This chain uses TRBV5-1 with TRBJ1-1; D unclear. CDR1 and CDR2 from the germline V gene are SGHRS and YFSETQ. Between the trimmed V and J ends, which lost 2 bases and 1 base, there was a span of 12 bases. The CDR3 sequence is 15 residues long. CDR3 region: CASSFNVDKNTEAFF. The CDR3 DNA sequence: TGCGCCAGCAGCTTTAATGTAGACAAGAACACTGAAGCTTTCTTT.

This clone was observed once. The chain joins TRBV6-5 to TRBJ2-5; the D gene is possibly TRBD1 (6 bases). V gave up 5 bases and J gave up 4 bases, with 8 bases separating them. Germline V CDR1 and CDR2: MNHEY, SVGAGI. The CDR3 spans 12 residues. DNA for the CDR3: TGTGCCAGCAGTGGACAGTCAGAGACCCAGTACTTC. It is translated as CASSGQSETQYF.

Here the CDR3 reads CASSQQGPNSPLHF. The CDR3 DNA is TGCGCCAGCTCACAACAGGGGCCGAATTCACCCCTCCACTTT. The chain combines TRBV5-1 with TRBJ1-6; 7 positions agree with TRBD1. V lost 7 bases to trimming and J lost 7 bases; unmatched junction nucleotides: 8. The CDR3 runs 14 residues. Germline CDR1 and CDR2: SGHRS and YFSETQ. Drawing the rest from reference TRBV5-1 and TRBJ1-6, the complete variable domain is KAGVTQTPRYLIKTRGQQVTLSCSPISGHRSVSWYQQTPGQGLQFLFEYFSETQRNKGNFPGRFSGRQFSNSRSEMNVSTLELGDSALYLCASSQQGPNSPLHFGNGTRLTVT.

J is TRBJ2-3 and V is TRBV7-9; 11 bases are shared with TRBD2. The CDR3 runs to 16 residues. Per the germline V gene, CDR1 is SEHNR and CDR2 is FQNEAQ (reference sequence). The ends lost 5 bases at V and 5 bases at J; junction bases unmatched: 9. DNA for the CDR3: TGTGCCAGCAGCCTCCCACTAGCGGGAGTAAAAGATACGCAGTATTTT. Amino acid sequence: CASSLPLAGVKDTQYF. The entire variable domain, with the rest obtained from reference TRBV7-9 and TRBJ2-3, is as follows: DTGVSQNPRHKITKRGQNVTFRCDPISEHNRLYWYRQTLGQGPEFLTYFQNEAQLEKSRLLSDRFSAERPKGSFSTLEIQRTEQGDSAMYLCASSLPLAGVKDTQYFGPGTRLTVL.

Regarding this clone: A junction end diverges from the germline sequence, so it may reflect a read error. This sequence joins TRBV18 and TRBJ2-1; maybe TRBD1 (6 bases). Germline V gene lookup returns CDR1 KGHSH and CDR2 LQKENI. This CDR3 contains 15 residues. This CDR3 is CTSSPRTALFNEQFF. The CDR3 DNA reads TGTACCAGCTCACCCAGGACAGCCCTCTTCAATGAGCAGTTCTTC.

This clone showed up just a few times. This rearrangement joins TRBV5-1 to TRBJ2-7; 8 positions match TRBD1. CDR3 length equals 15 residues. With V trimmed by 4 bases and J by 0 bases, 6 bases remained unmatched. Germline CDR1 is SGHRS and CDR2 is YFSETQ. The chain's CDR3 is CASSGQGIVSYEQYF. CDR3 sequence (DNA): TGCGCCAGCAGCGGACAGGGTATTGTCTCCTACGAGCAGTACTTC.

The CDR3 nucleotides read TGCGCCAGCAGCTTTCTGGACAGGACCGGCGAGCAGTACTTC. Protein sequence: CASSFLDRTGEQYF. The chain is built from TRBV5-1 and TRBJ2-7, with TRBD1 matching 7 bases. The V gene end was trimmed by 2 bases and the J gene end by 6 bases; junction bases not matched to a gene: 8. Germline CDR1 is SGHRS and CDR2 is YFSETQ. This CDR3 is built from 14 residues.

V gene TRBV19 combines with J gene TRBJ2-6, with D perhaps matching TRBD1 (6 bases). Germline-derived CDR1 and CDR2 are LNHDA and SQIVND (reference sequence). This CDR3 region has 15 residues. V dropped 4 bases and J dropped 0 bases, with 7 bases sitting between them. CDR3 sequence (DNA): TGTGCCAGTAGTACGGACAGCTCTGGGGCCAACGTCCTGACTTTC. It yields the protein CASSTDSSGANVLTF.

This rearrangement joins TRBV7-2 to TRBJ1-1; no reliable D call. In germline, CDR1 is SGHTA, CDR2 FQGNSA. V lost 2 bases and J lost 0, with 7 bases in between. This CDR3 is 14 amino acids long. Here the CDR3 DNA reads TGTGCCAGCAGCTTACAGGCCTTGAACACTGAAGCTTTCTTT. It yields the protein CASSLQALNTEAFF.

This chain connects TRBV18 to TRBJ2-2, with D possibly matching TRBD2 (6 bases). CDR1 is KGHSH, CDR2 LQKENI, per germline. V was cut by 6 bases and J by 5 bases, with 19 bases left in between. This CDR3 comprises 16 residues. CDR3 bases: TGTGCCAGCTCCCGGACGCAGGGAGGATCGACCGGGGAGCTGTTTTTT. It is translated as CASSRTQGGSTGELFF.

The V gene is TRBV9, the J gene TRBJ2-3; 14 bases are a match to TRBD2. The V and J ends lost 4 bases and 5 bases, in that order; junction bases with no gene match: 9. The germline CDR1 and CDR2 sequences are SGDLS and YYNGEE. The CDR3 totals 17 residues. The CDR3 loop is CASSTGLAGVWGDTQYF. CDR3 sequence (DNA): TGTGCCAGCAGCACGGGACTAGCGGGGGTCTGGGGAGATACGCAGTATTTT.

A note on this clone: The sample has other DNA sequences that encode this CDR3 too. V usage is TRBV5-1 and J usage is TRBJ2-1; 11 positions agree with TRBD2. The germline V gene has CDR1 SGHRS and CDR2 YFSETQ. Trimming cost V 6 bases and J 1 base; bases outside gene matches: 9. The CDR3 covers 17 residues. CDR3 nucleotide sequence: TGCGCCAGCACCTGGAATCTAGCGGGAGGTTCCTACAATGAGCAGTTCTTC. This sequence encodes CASTWNLAGGSYNEQFF.

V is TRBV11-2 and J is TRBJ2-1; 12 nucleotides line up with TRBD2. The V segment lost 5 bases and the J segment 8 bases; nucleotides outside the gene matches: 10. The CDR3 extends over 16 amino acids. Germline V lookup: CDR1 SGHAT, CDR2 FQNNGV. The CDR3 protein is CASSRRLAGARDEQFF. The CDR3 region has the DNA TGTGCCAGCAGCCGCAGACTAGCGGGAGCTAGGGATGAGCAGTTCTTC.

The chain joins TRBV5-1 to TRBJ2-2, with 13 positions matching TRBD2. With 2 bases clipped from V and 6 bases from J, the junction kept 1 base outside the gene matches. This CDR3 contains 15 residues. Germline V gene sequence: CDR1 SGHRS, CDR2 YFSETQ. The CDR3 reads CASSLLAGGPGELFF. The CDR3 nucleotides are TGCGCCAGCAGCTTACTAGCGGGAGGGCCCGGGGAGCTGTTTTTT.

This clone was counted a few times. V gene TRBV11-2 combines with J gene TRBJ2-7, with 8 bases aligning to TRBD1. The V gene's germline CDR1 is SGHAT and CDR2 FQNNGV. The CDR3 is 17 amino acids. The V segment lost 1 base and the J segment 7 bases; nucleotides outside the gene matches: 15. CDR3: CASSLGSSWQGAGEQYF. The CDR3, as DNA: TGTGCCAGCAGCTTAGGATCCTCGTGGCAGGGGGCGGGAGAGCAGTACTTC.

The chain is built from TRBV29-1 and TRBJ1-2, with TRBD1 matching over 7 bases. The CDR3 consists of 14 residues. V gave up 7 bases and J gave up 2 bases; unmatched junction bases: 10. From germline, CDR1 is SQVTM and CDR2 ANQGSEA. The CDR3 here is CSGGPGTENYGYTF. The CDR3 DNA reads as TGCAGCGGAGGTCCGGGGACAGAGAACTATGGCTACACCTTC.

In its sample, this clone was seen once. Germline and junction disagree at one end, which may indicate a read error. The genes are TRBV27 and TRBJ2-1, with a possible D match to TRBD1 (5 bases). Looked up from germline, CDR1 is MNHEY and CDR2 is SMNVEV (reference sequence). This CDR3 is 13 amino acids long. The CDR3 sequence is CASSQTGYNEQLF. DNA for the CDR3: TGTGCCAGCAGCCAAACAGGCTACAATGAGCAGCTCTTC.

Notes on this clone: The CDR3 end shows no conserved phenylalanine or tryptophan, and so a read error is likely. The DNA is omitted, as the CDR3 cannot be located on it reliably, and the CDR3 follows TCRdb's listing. The chain's CDR3 is CASISPGLPSS. This chain connects TRBV21-1 to TRBJ2-7; the table assigns TRBD2, which was not confirmed against the DNA. TRBV21-1 is tagged as a pseudogene. Including both end residues, the CDR3 is 11 amino acids long.

CDR3 DNA: TGTGCCAGCAGCTTAGCGGGAGGGCAGAACTACAATGAGCAGTTCTTC. As protein: CASSLAGGQNYNEQFF. The chain couples TRBV11-3 to TRBJ2-1; 8 nucleotides align to TRBD2. The CDR3 totals 16 residues. J gave up 3 bases and V 1 base, and 5 bases lay outside the gene matches. Germline-derived CDR1 and CDR2 are SGHNT and YENEEA.

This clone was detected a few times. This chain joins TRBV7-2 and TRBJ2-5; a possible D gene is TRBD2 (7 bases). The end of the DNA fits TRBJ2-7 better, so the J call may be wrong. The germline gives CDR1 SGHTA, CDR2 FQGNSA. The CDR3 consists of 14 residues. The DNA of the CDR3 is TGTGCCAGCAGCTTTGGCGGGGGCCTTTCCGAGCAGTACTTC. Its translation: CASSFGGGLSEQYF.

CDR3 DNA sequence: TGCGCCAGCAGCTTGACCTTGGGACTAGCCTACAATGAGCAGTTCTTC. It encodes CASSLTLGLAYNEQFF. The J gene is TRBJ2-1, the V gene TRBV5-1; 8 nucleotides match TRBD2. Germline V gene sequence: CDR1 SGHRS, CDR2 YFSETQ. CDR3 length: 16 amino acids. Trimming at V came to 1 base and at J to 2 bases, leaving 5 bases not matched to a gene. Variable domain in full (rest from reference TRBV5-1 and TRBJ2-1): KAGVTQTPRYLIKTRGQQVTLSCSPISGHRSVSWYQQTPGQGLQFLFEYFSETQRNKGNFPGRFSGRQFSNSRSEMNVSTLELGDSALYLCASSLTLGLAYNEQFFGPGTRLTVL.

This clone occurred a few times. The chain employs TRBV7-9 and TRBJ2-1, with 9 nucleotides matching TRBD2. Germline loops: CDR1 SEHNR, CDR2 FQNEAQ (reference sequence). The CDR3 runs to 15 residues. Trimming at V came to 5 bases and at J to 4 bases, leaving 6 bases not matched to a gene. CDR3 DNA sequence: TGTGCCAGCAGCGACAGCGGGAGGACTTACAATGAGCAGTTCTTC. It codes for CASSDSGRTYNEQFF.